The sequence of this T cell receptor beta chain was determined in a study of OX40 agonist ivuxolimab in advanced cancers. Study-wide background: Patients assigned to dose escalation were diagnosed with hepatocellular carcinoma, melanoma, renal cell or head and neck cancer. The eligibility criteria allowed prior anti-PD-1, anti-PD-L1 or anti-CTLA-4 therapy, and 40% had some.

Germline V gene data show CDR1 as SGHRS and CDR2 as YFSETQ. The ends were cut back, 1 base at V and 2 bases at J, with 9 bases in the middle. This CDR3 comprises 15 residues. The method was immunoSEQ multiplex PCR; TCRdb's version includes in-frame clones alone and lacks a portion of them. The sample includes 70,000 to 80,000 clones, around 90% of them seen just once. The chain recombines TRBV5-1 with TRBJ2-2; no reliable D call. This material consisted of CD4+ or CD8+ T cells sorted from blood, taken in a trial of the OX40 agonist ivuxolimab. The TCR originated in an adult with an advanced solid tumor such as melanoma, head and neck, liver or kidney cancer. Written as DNA, the CDR3 is TGCGCCAGCAGCTTGATAGGGATTAACACCGGGGAGCTGTTTTTT. This encodes CASSLIGINTGELFF. The whole variable domain, remainder taken from reference TRBV5-1 and TRBJ2-2, is KAGVTQTPRYLIKTRGQQVTLSCSPISGHRSVSWYQQTPGQGLQFLFEYFSETQRNKGNFPGRFSGRQFSNSRSEMNVSTLELGDSALYLCASSLIGINTGELFFGEGSRLTVL.